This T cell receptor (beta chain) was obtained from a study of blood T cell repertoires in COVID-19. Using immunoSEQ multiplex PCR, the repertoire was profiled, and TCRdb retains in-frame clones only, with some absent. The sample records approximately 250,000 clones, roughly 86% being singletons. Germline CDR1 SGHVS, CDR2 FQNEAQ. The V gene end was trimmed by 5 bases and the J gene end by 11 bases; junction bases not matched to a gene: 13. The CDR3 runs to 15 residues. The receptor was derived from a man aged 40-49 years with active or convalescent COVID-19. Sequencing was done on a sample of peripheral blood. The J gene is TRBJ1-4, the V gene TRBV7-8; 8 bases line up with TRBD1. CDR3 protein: CASSTRTGTVGKLFF. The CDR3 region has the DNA TGTGCCAGCAGCACCCGGACAGGGACGGTCGGGAAACTGTTTTTT.